The present T cell receptor beta chain was sequenced within a study of blood T cell repertoires in COVID-19. Study-level information: Acute-phase and convalescent COVID-19 samples originated in the United States, Italy and Spain. Sources were T cells, B-cell-depleted T cells, or PBMCs; the material itself was cDNA or gDNA.

The CDR3 runs to 15 residues. The germline CDR1 and CDR2 sequences are SGHTA and FQGNSA. Trimming pared 5 bases from V and 1 base from J, leaving 13 bases between. Authors' processing steps: Amplification of reference gene primers provided the estimated nucleated cell counts. Produced via immunoSEQ multiplex PCR; TCRdb's table is partial and in-frame only. The DNA was the basis for D and trimming; V, J and clone size are from that table. The data hold under 200,000 clones, with around 90% observed a single time. The clonotype was recovered from a man aged 40-49 years with active or convalescent COVID-19. V usage is TRBV7-2 and J usage is TRBJ2-3, with D perhaps matching TRBD1 (5 bases). Sequencing was performed on peripheral blood. As DNA, the CDR3 is TGTGCCAGCAGCACCCAGGGCGGCCGCACAGATACGCAGTATTTT. It is translated as CASSTQGGRTDTQYF.